What follows describes a single T cell receptor (beta chain). The antigen remains undetermined. V lost 11 bases to trimming and J lost 1 base, with 14 bases between them. CDR3 length: 13 residues. Looked up from germline, CDR1 is MNHGY and CDR2 is SAAAGT. This sample was taken from a study of T cells in localized non-small cell lung cancer. Study findings and constraints: Since sequencing was restricted to only one region of the tumor, intratumor heterogeneity remains a possibility. Adjacent uninvolved lung tissue had the highest T cell clonality, exceeding tumor. Greater blood T cell density accompanied longer overall survival. A median of roughly 50 of the top 100 tumor clones appeared in adjacent lung, which was paired and uninvolved.

Profiled with immunoSEQ multiplex PCR; TCRdb holds only in-frame clones, not every one. The sample contains approximately 2,800 clones, about 35% of which appear only once. The specimen was lung tumor tissue, collected before any cancer treatment. This sequence was found in a man aged 35-69 years with stage II lung adenocarcinoma. The V gene is TRBV6-8, the J gene TRBJ1-1; no definite D call. This CDR3 is CAVTPRANTEAFF. The CDR3 nucleotides are TGTGCCGTCACCCCCAGAGCGAACACTGAAGCTTTCTTT.